This is a list of T cell receptor beta chains from one sample in a study of blood T cell repertoires in COVID-19. Profiling relied on immunoSEQ multiplex PCR, and the TCRdb table lists in-frame clones only, not all of them. The profile shows 200,000 to 300,000 clones, about 79% of them singletons. Sequences were obtained from peripheral blood. All receptors come from a man aged 35 to 55 who had recovered from COVID-19. Each CDR3 is given with its conserved first and last residue. The D gene is left open where the match is weak. Not every row has a clone size; where given, it reads once, few, many or a size class.

TRBV11-2,TRBJ2-5,.,TRBD1,CASSSPGQGAETQYF,TGTGCCAGCAGCTCTCCGGGACAGGGGGCGGAGACCCAGTACTTC
TRBV9,TRBJ1-1,.,TRBD1,CASSVGTGENTEAFF,TGTGCCAGCAGCGTAGGGACAGGAGAGAACACTGAAGCTTTCTTT
TRBV11-3,TRBJ2-2,.,TRBD2,CASSLDPLLAANTGELFF,TGTGCCAGCAGCTTAGATCCCCTCCTAGCGGCGAACACCGGGGAGCTGTTTTTT
TRBV7-9,TRBJ1-1,.,.,CARPTGTNTEAFF,TGTGCCCGGCCGACAGGTACGAACACTGAAGCTTTCTTT
TRBV29-1,TRBJ1-1,.,TRBD1,CSVGTGRTNTEAFF,TGCAGCGTTGGGACAGGGCGGACGAACACTGAAGCTTTCTTT
TRBV10-3,TRBJ1-1,.,.,CAISDPGEATEAFF,TGTGCCATCAGTGACCCCGGGGAGGCCACTGAAGCTTTCTTT
TRBV5-5,TRBJ2-2,.,TRBD2,CASSLVAGVSGELFF,TGTGCCAGCAGCCTTGTGGCGGGAGTCTCCGGGGAGCTGTTTTTT
TRBV5-5,TRBJ2-1,.,.,CASSSTISSYNEQFF,TGTGCCAGCAGCTCCACCATTAGCTCCTACAATGAGCAGTTCTTC
TRBV30,TRBJ2-2,.,.,CAWSVRAGGELFF,TGTGCCTGGAGTGTACGGGCGGGCGGGGAGCTGTTTTTT
TRBV5-8,TRBJ2-5,.,TRBD1,CASSSGQVTQETQYF,TGTGCCAGCAGCTCCGGACAGGTCACCCAAGAGACCCAGTACTTC
TRBV18,TRBJ1-4,.,.,CASTDSRRVKEKLFF,TGTGCCAGCACTGACTCCAGGCGGGTAAAGGAAAAACTGTTTTTT
TRBV11-2,TRBJ1-2,.,.,CASSPSGGAVGYTF,TGTGCCAGCAGCCCTTCGGGAGGGGCGGTAGGCTACACCTTC
TRBV15,TRBJ1-2,.,.,CATSRGAGDGYTF,TGTGCCACCAGCAGAGGCGCAGGGGATGGCTACACCTTC
TRBV2,TRBJ2-5,few,.,CASSTPRGGGKETQYF,TGTGCCAGCAGTACACCTCGGGGAGGGGGTAAAGAGACCCAGTACTTC
TRBV5-4,TRBJ2-1,.,TRBD2,CASSSTSGGAANEQFF,TGTGCCAGCAGCTCGACTAGCGGGGGGGCAGCGAATGAGCAGTTCTTC
TRBV25-1,TRBJ2-2,.,.,CASSDTSGPGELFF,TGTGCCAGCAGCGACACCAGCGGACCCGGGGAGCTGTTTTTT
TRBV19,TRBJ2-5,.,TRBD1,CASRRTGVVETQYF,TGTGCCAGTAGGAGGACAGGGGTTGTCGAGACCCAGTACTTC
TRBV25-1,TRBJ2-7,.,TRBD1,CASSDRDRTYEQYF,TGTGCCAGCAGTGACCGGGACAGGACCTACGAGCAGTACTTC
TRBV10-1,TRBJ2-3,.,TRBD2,CASSGTSGRDEDTQYF,TGCGCCAGCAGCGGGACTAGCGGGAGGGATGAAGATACGCAGTATTTT
TRBV11-2,TRBJ2-5,.,.,CASSRLGTQYF,TGTGCCAGCAGCCGCCTCGGGACCCAGTACTTC
TRBV11-3,TRBJ2-2,.,.,CASSLVVWNTGELFF,TGTGCCAGCAGCTTAGTAGTGTGGAACACCGGGGAGCTGTTTTTT
TRBV18,TRBJ2-3,.,TRBD2,CASSRASAGDPDTQYF,TGTGCCAGCTCACGGGCATCGGCGGGAGACCCAGATACGCAGTATTTT
TRBV3-1/TRBV3-2,TRBJ2-2,once,TRBD1,CASSQWTGGAGELFF,TGTGCCAGCAGCCAATGGACAGGGGGGGCCGGGGAGCTGTTTTTT
TRBV9,TRBJ1-1,.,.,CASSVGVLAEAFF,TGTGCCAGCAGCGTTGGAGTCTTGGCTGAAGCTTTCTTT
TRBV7-2,TRBJ1-1,few,TRBD1,CASSTGVNTEAFF,TGTGCCAGCAGCACAGGGGTGAACACTGAAGCTTTCTTT
TRBV29-1,TRBJ2-5,.,TRBD1,CSLGAGGETQYF,TGCAGCTTGGGGGCAGGGGGAGAGACCCAGTACTTC
TRBV11-1,TRBJ1-1,once,TRBD1,CASSSGADRVIAEAFF,TGTGCCAGCAGCTCGGGGGCCGACAGGGTGATAGCTGAAGCTTTCTTT
TRBV7-7,TRBJ2-5,.,.,CASSPLKRDQETQYF,TGTGCTAGCAGCCCACTCAAAAGAGACCAAGAGACCCAGTACTTC
TRBV7-6,TRBJ2-2,few,.,CASSLVGRNTGELFF,TGTGCCAGCAGCTTAGTGGGGAGGAACACCGGGGAGCTGTTTTTT
TRBV30,TRBJ2-5,.,.,CAWSARGGETQYF,TGTGCCTGGAGTGCTAGGGGGGGGGAGACCCAGTACTTC
TRBV18,TRBJ2-5,.,.,CASSLTAIAGETQYF,TGTGCCAGCTCACTCACCGCGATAGCCGGGGAGACCCAGTACTTC
TRBV5-1,TRBJ1-2,.,.,CASSLAGHGYTF,TGCGCCAGCAGCTTGGCAGGGCATGGCTACACCTTC
TRBV6-1,TRBJ1-2,.,TRBD1,CASSTLGTGGWGYTF,TGTGCCAGCAGTACCCTCGGGACAGGGGGCTGGGGCTACACCTTC